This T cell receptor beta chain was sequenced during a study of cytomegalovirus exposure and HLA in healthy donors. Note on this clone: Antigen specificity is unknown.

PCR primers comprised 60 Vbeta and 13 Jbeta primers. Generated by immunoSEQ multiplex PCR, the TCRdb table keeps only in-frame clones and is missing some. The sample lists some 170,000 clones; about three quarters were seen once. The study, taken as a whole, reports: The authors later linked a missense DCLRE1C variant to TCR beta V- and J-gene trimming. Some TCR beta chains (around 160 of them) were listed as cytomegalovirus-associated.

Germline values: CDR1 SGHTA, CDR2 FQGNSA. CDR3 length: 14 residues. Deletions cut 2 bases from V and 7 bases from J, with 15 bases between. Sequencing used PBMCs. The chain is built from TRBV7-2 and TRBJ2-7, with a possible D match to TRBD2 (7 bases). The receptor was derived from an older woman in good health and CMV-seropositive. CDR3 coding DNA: TGTGCCAGCAGCTTAATTGGCGGGGGCCGAGAGCAGTACTTC. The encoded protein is CASSLIGGGREQYF.